Listed here is a single TCR beta chain. It has no known antigen specificity. No quality values exist for individual bases; no much larger clone is one base distant. The sample originates from a study of blood T cell repertoires in COVID-19 (dated by TCRdb to 2018 to 2020). General notes on the study: Samples covering the acute and convalescent phases of COVID-19 were provided by collaborators in the United States, Italy and Spain. The material from the prospective study consisted of cDNA or gDNA derived from T cells, B-cell-depleted T cells, or PBMCs. Subjects who had been exposed to COVID-19, were actively infected with it, or had recovered from it provided the deeply sampled blood TCRbeta repertoires that made up the dataset. The repertoires were released in a freely available public database meant as a resource for research on the immune response to SARS-CoV-2. The samples were drawn from two sources: the first 160 participants of the ongoing ImmuneRACE study, and 1,000 to 1,500 subjects contributed by 6 global collaborators. Sample metadata almost always included a de-identified subject ID, COVID-19 status, age in years and sex. Where HLA class I and class II types were available, the types were taken from metadata supplied by the sample provider, not from assay-based typing.

Each collaborating institution followed its own protocols to collect whole blood in K2EDTA tubes. For TCRbeta analysis, collaborators shipped samples as frozen whole blood, isolated PBMCs, or DNA extracted from either of those sample types. A distance of 7 bases separates the germline ends of V and J, which lose 1 base and 1 base respectively. The CDR3, from cysteine to phenylalanine, totals 14 residues. The DNA shown is the 42-base CDR3, in frame from base 1. TCRbeta CDR3 regions were amplified from genomic DNA using the immunoSEQ Assay, a bias-controlled multiplex PCR. On the study's bioinformatics: The number of nucleated cells in each sample was estimated from the amplification of reference gene primers within the assay. To quantify the absolute abundance of each unique TCRbeta CDR3 rearrangement, sequence reads were collapsed and filtered. For each sample, productive Simpson clonality was calculated by taking the square root of Simpson's diversity index across productive rearrangements. This is the immuneACCESS table as TCRdb keeps it, with only in-frame sequences that have V and J called. A part of the clones is gone; compared with another copy, unresolved V genes explain less than half, and the rest is unexplained. Clonal size and the V and J genes are those of that table, whereas D and trimming came from the DNA. Present in this sample are about 100,000 clones, 78% of which were seen just once. The top ten hold 9.8% of the sample.

On the study overall, not on this receptor specifically: The amount of clinical and demographic metadata varied by source and participant and was provided uncurated.

This TCR came from a man aged 55 to 70 with active or convalescent COVID-19. Sequenced: peripheral blood. The chain is assembled from TRBV23-1 and TRBJ1-1; the D gene remains uncertain. TRBV23-1 is assigned to the ORF class and has an uncertain function. The CDR3 protein sequence reads: CASSQYQENTEAFF. The bases are TGCGCCAGCAGTCAATATCAGGAGAACACTGAAGCTTTCTTT.